This TCR beta chain was obtained from a study of blood T cell repertoires in COVID-19. The overall study: Italy, Spain and the United States were the sources of the convalescent and acute COVID-19 samples. PBMCs, B-cell-depleted T cells, or T cells were the source of the cDNA or gDNA that made up the material.

Per the original data handling: Reference gene primer amplification gave nucleated cell count estimates. The assay was immunoSEQ multiplex PCR, and TCRdb's table has in-frame clones only and misses some. The DNA was the basis for D and trimming; V, J and clone size are from that table. Of roughly 430,000 clones listed, roughly 86% are singletons. The germline V gene encodes CDR1 MNHEY and CDR2 SMNVEV (reference sequence). Trimming took off 0 bases at V and 9 bases at J, with 17 bases between the two ends. This CDR3 contains 16 residues. Adults between roughly 18 and 89 years of age took part from 20 to 25 US areas.

The rearrangement links TRBV27 to TRBJ1-4; D gene unclear. The TCR comes from a woman aged 40-49 years with acute COVID-19. Sequencing was carried out using PBMCs or T cells enriched from blood (not recorded which). CDR3 amino acids: CASSLSSLKRGKKLFF. The CDR3 DNA follows: TGTGCCAGCAGTTTATCTTCTCTCAAAAGAGGGAAAAAACTGTTTTTT.